Sequencing of this T cell receptor beta chain was carried out in a study of vaccination and CD4 T cells after COVID-19. Points from the study as a whole: Of the reactive clones in convalescent patients, a median roughly 90% showed up only post-vaccination.

Described treatment: roughly 10-day PBMC culture with coronavirus spike peptide pools or control peptides (ViraFEST assay). Prior to the COVID-19 pandemic (2011-2018), the unexposed donor's CD4+ T cells were collected. Testing used SARS-CoV-2 S/N and four cold-coronavirus spikes on unexposed-donor CD4+ T cells, cells permitting. The Oncomine TCR Beta short-read assay generated sequence data from the DNA of cultured CD4+ T cells. TCRdb reprocessed the PCR reads with MiXCR, giving one entry per CDR3 protein. The data show around 7,000 distinct CDR3 sequences, 46% seen once. This clonotype was counted a few times. The antigen is not known. The V end was cut by 4 bases, the J end by 6 bases, with 13 bases between. Per the germline V gene, CDR1 is SGHRS and CDR2 is YFSETQ. This CDR3 comprises 13 residues.

The sequencing input was CD4+ T cells from blood, cultured in vitro. This sequence was found in a human donor in good health. The chain combines TRBV5-1 with TRBJ1-2; D possibly corresponds to TRBD1 (5 bases). The CDR3 sequence is CASSLQGRHGYTF. In DNA, the CDR3 is TGCGCCAGCAGCCTTCAGGGAAGGCATGGCTACACCTTC.